Below, one T cell receptor beta chain is given with its context. The CDR3 contains 14 residues. Between the trimmed V and J ends, which lost 6 bases and 4 bases, there was a span of 12 bases. The germline CDR1 and CDR2 sequences are MNHEY and SVGAGI. The data are from a study of blood T cell repertoires in COVID-19. Original methodology: Scientists estimated how many nucleated cells there were by amplifying reference gene primers. Using immunoSEQ multiplex PCR, the repertoire was profiled, and TCRdb retains in-frame clones only, with some absent. V and J calls plus clone size are reproduced from that table; the DNA served to infer D and trimming. The repertoire consists of 450,000 or so clones, with about 90% occurring once and the leading ten covering 0.8% to 0.9%.

The receptor was derived from a man aged 18-30 years with COVID-19, enrolled during active disease. V usage is TRBV6-5 and J usage is TRBJ1-4; D possibly corresponds to TRBD1 (5 bases). The sequenced sample was peripheral blood. CDR3: CASSLGGVNEKLFF. The CDR3, as DNA: TGTGCCAGCAGCCTTGGGGGGGTTAATGAAAAACTGTTTTTT.